These 10 T cell receptor beta chains were all obtained from the same sample, sequenced in a study of CD8 T cells in ankylosing spondylitis. Study outcomes and limitations: Among TCR beta sequences, a motif of several highly homologous variants appeared characteristic of ankylosing spondylitis blood.

TCRdb re-analysed the 5' RACE reads in MiXCR, keeping a single row per CDR3 protein. The table lists fewer than 400,000 distinct CDR3 sequences, around 8% of them singletons. These TCRs are of unknown antigen specificity. The material sequenced was blood, either unsorted or a sorted T cell fraction (not recorded which). The receptors come from a male donor with ankylosing spondylitis.

This chain joins TRBV27 and TRBJ2-1; 12 bases match TRBD2. The junction had 7 bases not matched to a gene; V was cut back by 2 bases and J by 8 bases. CDR1 is MNHEY, CDR2 SMNVEV, per germline (reference sequence). The CDR3 consists of 16 residues. CDR3 in DNA: TGTGCCAGCAGTTTACTTCTAGCGGGAGGGTACGATGAGCAGTTCTTC. Encoded protein: CASSLLLAGGYDEQFF.

The chain uses TRBV20-1 and TRBJ2-3; weak D call: TRBD2 (5 bases). Trimming pared 6 bases from V and 0 bases from J, leaving 16 bases between. In germline, CDR1 is DFQATT, CDR2 SNEGSKA (reference sequence). The CDR3 covers 15 residues. The CDR3 DNA is TGCAGTGCACAGAAGAGGGTTTCTAGCACAGATACGCAGTATTTT. Translated, it gives CSAQKRVSSTDTQYF.

This clonotype has ten or more counts. The gene calls are TRBV27 and TRBJ2-7; D may be TRBD2 (7 bases). This CDR3 is built from 14 residues. The V end was cut by 3 bases, the J end by 7 bases, with 16 bases between. From germline, CDR1 is MNHEY and CDR2 SMNVEV (reference sequence). The CDR3 DNA reads TGTGCCAGCAGTTTGACCGGGGGGCGGGTGGAGCAGTACTTC. The encoded protein is CASSLTGGRVEQYF.

This clonotype was detected ten times or more. V gene TRBV29-1 combines with J gene TRBJ2-7, with a weak D call TRBD1 (5 bases). Looked up from germline, CDR1 is SQVTM and CDR2 is ANQGSEA. The CDR3 spans 16 residues. V lost 5 bases, J lost 0 bases, and 20 bases lay in between. CDR3: CSVYLGVGRFSYEQYF. In DNA, the CDR3 is TGCAGCGTTTACTTAGGGGTGGGCAGGTTCTCCTACGAGCAGTACTTC.

V and J are TRBV4-1 and TRBJ2-1, with unresolved D. V was clipped by 0 bases and J by 2 bases, with 8 bases between them. The CDR3 runs 15 residues. Germline V CDR1 and CDR2: MGHRA, YSYEKL. The CDR3 here is CASSQDRLPYNEQFF. The CDR3 region has the DNA TGCGCCAGCAGCCAAGACAGGCTCCCCTACAATGAGCAGTTCTTC.

Only a few counts were recorded for this clonotype. The chain recombines TRBV24-1 with TRBJ2-7; TRBD2 aligns across 12 bases. Trimming removed 3 bases from V and 6 bases from J; junction bases left unmatched: 5. CDR3 length: 15 residues. CDR1 is KGHDR, CDR2 SFDVKD, per germline. CDR3 in amino acids: CATSDPRTSGTEQYF. CDR3 bases: TGTGCCACCAGTGATCCGAGGACTAGCGGGACCGAGCAGTACTTC.

This clonotype occurred a few times. V is TRBV3-1 and J is TRBJ1-5, with TRBD1 as a possible D gene (6 bases). Germline CDR1 is LGHDT and CDR2 is YNNKEL (reference sequence). V was shortened by 5 bases and J by 7 bases, with 15 bases between the two germline ends. The CDR3 loop spans 14 amino acids. DNA of the CDR3: TGTGCCAGCAGCGAAACAGGGATTGACCAGCCCCAGCATTTT. Amino acid sequence: CASSETGIDQPQHF.

This sequence joins TRBV23-1 and TRBJ2-1, with TRBD2 matching over 12 bases. TRBV23-1 has ORF status, its function being uncertain. J gave up 9 bases and V 6 bases, and 9 bases lay outside the gene matches. The CDR3 is 15 residues long. The CDR3 region is CASSLRTSGTIEQFF. The CDR3 coding sequence is TGCGCCAGCAGCCTTAGGACTAGCGGGACTATTGAGCAGTTCTTC.

The chain couples TRBV14 to TRBJ2-5; tentative D call: TRBD1 (6 bases). V lost 4 bases and J 5 bases, leaving 17 bases between the germline ends. This CDR3 has 15 amino acids. Germline V lookup: CDR1 SGHDN, CDR2 FVKESK. The CDR3 DNA reads TGTGCCAGCAGCCGATTAGGGGGAAGTCGGGAGACCCAGTACTTC. It specifies CASSRLGGSRETQYF.

The rearrangement links TRBV15 to TRBJ2-1; no clear D. Germline V lookup: CDR1 LNHNV, CDR2 YYDKDF (reference sequence). CDR3 size: 15 residues. V lost 2 bases, J lost 7 bases, and 15 bases lay in between. CDR3 nucleotide sequence: TGTGCCACCAGCAGAATCGGGCTCACTTGGAATGAGCAGTTCTTC. Protein sequence: CATSRIGLTWNEQFF.